Many counts were recorded for the clone carrying this T cell receptor (beta chain). Its cognate antigen is unknown. The sample belongs to a study of response to subunit inactivated influenza vaccine. The CDR3 is 11 residues long. Germline V gene sequence: CDR1 DFQATT, CDR2 SNEGSKA (reference sequence). Points from the study as a whole: Authors suggested few new T cells are recruited by each seasonal influenza vaccination.

TCRdb reprocessed the RT-PCR reads with MiXCR, giving one entry per CDR3 protein. Here the sample spans hundreds of thousands of distinct CDR3 sequences, approximately 7.6% being singletons. The J gene is TRBJ1-2, the V gene TRBV20-1; TRBD1 matches at 8 bases. The sequence came from a man aged 50 to 75 who received an inactivated influenza vaccine. Sequenced material: PBMCs from blood, taken less than 25 months after vaccination. This chain's CDR3 is CTSGQGDGYTF. The CDR3 DNA reads as TGCACCTCCGGACAGGGTGATGGCTACACCTTC.